A selection of T cell receptor beta chains follows, all from one sample in a study of blood T cell repertoires in COVID-19. The table came from immunoSEQ multiplex PCR; TCRdb's copy has only in-frame clones and leaves some out. The sample lists a few hundred thousand clones; more than 75% were seen once. The specimen sequenced was PBMCs or T cells enriched from blood (not recorded which). The receptors derive from a woman aged 45-65 years who had been exposed to COVID-19. CDR3s include the opening cysteine and the closing phenylalanine or tryptophan. Fields, in order: clone size, D gene, J gene, V gene, CDR3 DNA, CDR3 protein. A D gene is named only where the DNA matches it firmly. Size tells how often a clone was seen (once, few, many) or the class of an expanded clone, and some rows leave it out.

clone_size: NA; d_call: TRBD1; j_call: TRBJ1-5; v_call: TRBV5-1; cdr3_nt: TGCGCCAGCAGCTTATCCGGGACAGAGGGGAATCAGCCCCAGCATTTT; cdr3_aa: CASSLSGTEGNQPQHF
clone_size: NA; d_call: NA; j_call: TRBJ2-2; v_call: TRBV11-2; cdr3_nt: TGTGCCAGCAGCGCTTCGGAGGCGGGCACCGGGGAGCTGTTTTTT; cdr3_aa: CASSASEAGTGELFF
clone_size: NA; d_call: NA; j_call: TRBJ1-1; v_call: TRBV11-1; cdr3_nt: TGTGCCAGCAGCTTGGCGCCAGGTTACACTGAAGCTTTCTTT; cdr3_aa: CASSLAPGYTEAFF
clone_size: NA; d_call: TRBD1; j_call: TRBJ1-1; v_call: TRBV9; cdr3_nt: TGTGCCAGCAGCGAGGGGGGACAGGGAGGAGGTAGGACTGAAGCTTTCTTT; cdr3_aa: CASSEGGQGGGRTEAFF
clone_size: NA; d_call: NA; j_call: TRBJ2-3; v_call: TRBV27; cdr3_nt: TGTGCCAGCAGGAGAACAGATACGCAGTATTTT; cdr3_aa: CASRRTDTQYF
clone_size: NA; d_call: TRBD1; j_call: TRBJ2-5; v_call: TRBV30; cdr3_nt: TGTGCCTTAGGGGGCCTGGGAGAGACCCAGTACTTC; cdr3_aa: CALGGLGETQYF
clone_size: NA; d_call: NA; j_call: TRBJ1-5; v_call: TRBV27; cdr3_nt: TGTGCCAGCAGTATACGACAGGATAAGCCCCAGCATTTT; cdr3_aa: CASSIRQDKPQHF
clone_size: NA; d_call: NA; j_call: TRBJ2-3; v_call: TRBV4-1; cdr3_nt: TGCGCCAGCAGCCTTGGAACTCCTAGTACAGATACGCAGTATTTT; cdr3_aa: CASSLGTPSTDTQYF
clone_size: NA; d_call: NA; j_call: TRBJ1-3; v_call: TRBV10-2; cdr3_nt: TGCGCCAGCGGAGGATCCTGGGGTGGAAACACCATATATTTT; cdr3_aa: CASGGSWGGNTIYF
clone_size: NA; d_call: NA; j_call: TRBJ2-6; v_call: TRBV5-4; cdr3_nt: TGTGCCAGCAGCTTGGCCCCTAACCTAGGGGCCAACGTCCTGACTTTC; cdr3_aa: CASSLAPNLGANVLTF
clone_size: NA; d_call: TRBD1; j_call: TRBJ1-5; v_call: TRBV2; cdr3_nt: TGTGCCAGCAGCGACAGGGTCAATCAGCCCCAGCATTTT; cdr3_aa: CASSDRVNQPQHF
clone_size: NA; d_call: TRBD1; j_call: TRBJ1-5; v_call: TRBV4-2; cdr3_nt: TGTGCCAGCAGCCTATCGGGACAGGGCAATCAGCCCCAGCATTTT; cdr3_aa: CASSLSGQGNQPQHF
clone_size: once; d_call: TRBD2; j_call: TRBJ2-5; v_call: TRBV10-2; cdr3_nt: TGCGCCAGCAGTGATGGCGGGGGGGCCGGCGAGACCCAGTACTTC; cdr3_aa: CASSDGGGAGETQYF
clone_size: many; d_call: NA; j_call: TRBJ1-1; v_call: TRBV28; cdr3_nt: TGTGCCAGCAGGCGGCAGGGCGCGAACACTGAAGCTTTCTTT; cdr3_aa: CASRRQGANTEAFF
clone_size: NA; d_call: NA; j_call: TRBJ1-1; v_call: TRBV7-8; cdr3_nt: TGTGCCAGCAGCAGATTCCCGGGAGGGGAGGCTGAAGCTTTCTTT; cdr3_aa: CASSRFPGGEAEAFF
clone_size: NA; d_call: NA; j_call: TRBJ1-5; v_call: TRBV12-5; cdr3_nt: TGTGCTAGTGGTTTGGCGGGGGAAAGACAGCCCCAGCATTTT; cdr3_aa: CASGLAGERQPQHF
clone_size: NA; d_call: TRBD2; j_call: TRBJ2-3; v_call: TRBV10-3; cdr3_nt: TGTGCCATCAGTAGCGGGGGGTACACAGATACGCAGTATTTT; cdr3_aa: CAISSGGYTDTQYF
clone_size: NA; d_call: NA; j_call: TRBJ1-5; v_call: TRBV3-1/TRBV3-2; cdr3_nt: TGTGCCAGCAGCCATCCGGGGAGTCATCAGCCCCAGCATTTT; cdr3_aa: CASSHPGSHQPQHF
clone_size: NA; d_call: TRBD2; j_call: TRBJ2-1; v_call: TRBV20-1; cdr3_nt: TGCAGTGCTAGTTTAGCGGGGGCCCGCTCCTACAATGAGCAGTTCTTC; cdr3_aa: CSASLAGARSYNEQFF
clone_size: NA; d_call: TRBD1; j_call: TRBJ1-5; v_call: TRBV6-1; cdr3_nt: TGTGCCAGCAGTCTGGACAGGACGGCGCCCCAGCATTTT; cdr3_aa: CASSLDRTAPQHF
clone_size: NA; d_call: NA; j_call: TRBJ1-2; v_call: TRBV7-9; cdr3_nt: TGTGCCAGCAGCTTAGGTCGAACCGCGAACTATGGCTACACCTTC; cdr3_aa: CASSLGRTANYGYTF
clone_size: NA; d_call: TRBD1; j_call: TRBJ1-5; v_call: TRBV19; cdr3_nt: TGTGCCACCGCACTGGGACAGGGCGGACAGCCCCAGCATTTT; cdr3_aa: CATALGQGGQPQHF
clone_size: NA; d_call: TRBD1; j_call: TRBJ1-3; v_call: TRBV11-2; cdr3_nt: TGTGCCAGCAGCTTAGTCGGGACAGCGAGCTCTGGAAACACCATATATTTT; cdr3_aa: CASSLVGTASSGNTIYF
clone_size: NA; d_call: TRBD1; j_call: TRBJ1-2; v_call: TRBV3-1/TRBV3-2; cdr3_nt: TGTGCCAGCAGCCAAGAGGGACAGGGTAGGGGAGCTAACTATGGCTACACCTTC; cdr3_aa: CASSQEGQGRGANYGYTF
clone_size: once; d_call: TRBD1; j_call: TRBJ1-5; v_call: TRBV27; cdr3_nt: TGTGCCAGCAGTTTATATGGGGGGACAGCCCATCAGCCCCAGCATTTT; cdr3_aa: CASSLYGGTAHQPQHF
clone_size: NA; d_call: TRBD1; j_call: TRBJ2-7; v_call: TRBV19; cdr3_nt: TGTGCCAGTAGCCCAACCCAGGGGGTCCGGTACGAGCAGTACTTC; cdr3_aa: CASSPTQGVRYEQYF
clone_size: NA; d_call: TRBD2; j_call: TRBJ2-1; v_call: TRBV5-1; cdr3_nt: TGCGCCAGCAGCTTGAACGGGGGGGTGTTGGATGAGCAGTTCTTC; cdr3_aa: CASSLNGGVLDEQFF
clone_size: NA; d_call: NA; j_call: TRBJ1-6; v_call: TRBV5-1; cdr3_nt: TGCGCCAGCAGCAGCGGGACAATTATCAATTCACCCCTCCACTTT; cdr3_aa: CASSSGTIINSPLHF
clone_size: NA; d_call: NA; j_call: TRBJ2-7; v_call: TRBV5-4; cdr3_nt: TGTGCCAGCAGCTTGCCAGGGATATCCTACGAGCAGTACTTC; cdr3_aa: CASSLPGISYEQYF
clone_size: NA; d_call: TRBD2; j_call: TRBJ2-5; v_call: TRBV29-1; cdr3_nt: TGCAGCGCCGCCGGCGGGGGGAGGAAGACCCAGTACTTC; cdr3_aa: CSAAGGGRKTQYF
clone_size: NA; d_call: NA; j_call: TRBJ2-7; v_call: TRBV7-2; cdr3_nt: TGTGCCAGCAGCTTAGTATCGGGTCAGATCCAATACGAGCAGTACTTC; cdr3_aa: CASSLVSGQIQYEQYF
clone_size: NA; d_call: NA; j_call: TRBJ2-7; v_call: TRBV19; cdr3_nt: TGTGCCAGTAGTATATTGGCCAATCACGAGCAGTACTTC; cdr3_aa: CASSILANHEQYF